Below are 14 T cell receptor beta chains sequenced from a single sample in a study of a mutant IDH1 vaccine in newly diagnosed glioma. Some clones are missing from TCRdb's copy, which holds only in-frame ones; the method was immunoSEQ multiplex PCR. The sample holds 40,000 to 55,000 clones; 91% are singletons and the top ten take about 2.4%. Their target antigens are unknown. The time point denotes: week 11, during vaccination. Vaccinated patients received 300 ug of mutant IDH1 20-mer peptide per dose, with topical imiquimod. The sample consisted of PBMCs, taken from a glioma patient whose treatment included an IDH1 peptide vaccine. All receptors derive from a man aged 50-59 years with glioma.

The table lists this clone with a few counts. This chain uses TRBV4-2 with TRBJ1-6; tentatively, D is TRBD1 (6 bases). V dropped 0 bases and J dropped 3 bases, with 15 bases sitting between them. Germline loops: CDR1 LGHNA, CDR2 YNFKEQ. This CDR3 comprises 18 residues. In DNA, the CDR3 is TGTGCCAGCAGCCAAGATACCGCAGGGACAAACTATAATTCACCCCTCCACTTT. This sequence encodes CASSQDTAGTNYNSPLHF.

The genes are TRBV28 and TRBJ1-1; D remains unclear. This CDR3 comprises 13 residues. The V end lost 1 base, the J end lost 3 bases, and 6 bases lay between the germline ends. In germline, CDR1 is MDHEN, CDR2 SYDVKM. The CDR3 sequence is CASSLLGDTEAFF. The CDR3 coding sequence is TGTGCCAGCAGTTTATTGGGAGACACTGAAGCTTTCTTT.

J is TRBJ2-7 and V is TRBV7-9, with D perhaps TRBD2 (5 bases). Trimming cost V 3 bases and J 5 bases, with 11 bases left between them. The germline gives CDR1 SEHNR, CDR2 FQNEAQ (reference sequence). This CDR3 has 13 amino acids. CDR3 amino acids: CASSFGMRDEQYF. The DNA for the CDR3 is TGTGCCAGCAGCTTCGGGATGCGGGACGAGCAGTACTTC.

The chain joins TRBV7-6 to TRBJ1-5; D gene ambiguous. Germline V gene sequence: CDR1 SGHVS, CDR2 FNYEAQ. V was clipped by 1 base and J by 0 bases, with 4 bases between them. This CDR3 spans 14 amino acids. CDR3 protein: CASSLGPSNQPQHF. The DNA of the CDR3 is TGTGCCAGCAGCTTAGGCCCTAGCAATCAGCCCCAGCATTTT.

This clone was picked up one time. The chain is built from TRBV30 and TRBJ2-1, with 7 bases matching TRBD2. This CDR3 spans 15 amino acids. V was clipped by 4 bases and J by 2 bases; unmatched bases: 8. The V gene's germline CDR1 is GTSNPN and CDR2 SVGIG (reference sequence). CDR3 DNA sequence: TGTGCCTGGACCAATCCTAGCGGCCCCTACAATGAGCAGTTCTTC. Residues: CAWTNPSGPYNEQFF.

V and J are TRBV6-1 and TRBJ2-7, with D perhaps TRBD1 (5 bases). CDR3 length: 14 amino acids. V was clipped by 6 bases and J by 5 bases, with 17 bases between them. Per germline, CDR1 MNHNS and CDR2 SASEGT. The CDR3 coding sequence is TGTGCCAGCAGGTCGGTGACAGCCCGTGACGAGCAGTACTTC. Protein sequence: CASRSVTARDEQYF.

The J gene is TRBJ1-2, the V gene TRBV30; tentatively, D is TRBD1 (5 bases). V was trimmed by 7 bases and J by 4 bases, leaving 22 bases between them. The germline CDR1 and CDR2 sequences are GTSNPN and SVGIG (reference sequence). The CDR3 runs to 15 residues. CDR3 sequence: CASDSESQLIYGYTF. Written as DNA, the CDR3 is TGTGCCTCCGACAGTGAATCCCAACTCATCTATGGCTACACCTTC.

The chain has TRBV6-1 and TRBJ1-5, with a weak D call TRBD1 (5 bases). CDR1 is MNHNS, CDR2 SASEGT, per germline. The germline V and J ends were trimmed by 1 base and 5 bases, with 12 bases remaining between them. The CDR3 is made up of 15 amino acids. For the CDR3, the DNA is TGTGCCAGCAGTGAAGGCATAGGGGAACATCAGCCCCAGCATTTT. Translated, it gives CASSEGIGEHQPQHF.

This chain uses TRBV19 with TRBJ1-1, with 9 bases matching TRBD1. CDR1 and CDR2 (germline): LNHDA, SQIVND (reference sequence). V was clipped by 10 bases and J by 0 bases; unmatched bases: 3. The CDR3 is 13 amino acids. CDR3 in DNA: TGTGCCACCCGACAGGGGGTGAACACTGAAGCTTTCTTT. Translation gives CATRQGVNTEAFF.

The chain employs TRBV28 and TRBJ2-5; a weak D match, TRBD2 (6 bases). The CDR3 covers 15 residues. Germline V gene sequence: CDR1 MDHEN, CDR2 SYDVKM. Trimming removed 4 bases at V and 5 bases at J, with 17 bases between. The CDR3 DNA reads as TGTGCCAGCAGTTCCCGGGAGAGGTCGGTGGAGACCCAGTACTTC. Residues: CASSSRERSVETQYF.

This clone has a single count. V usage is TRBV5-8 and J usage is TRBJ1-5, with 7 bases matching TRBD1. The CDR3 is made up of 17 amino acids. J gave up 4 bases and V 1 base, and 11 bases lay outside the gene matches. Germline-derived CDR1 and CDR2 are SGHTS and YDEGEE. CDR3 sequence reads: CASSLSIDREGNQPQHF. Written as DNA, the CDR3 is TGTGCCAGCAGCTTGTCGATCGACAGGGAGGGAAATCAGCCCCAGCATTTT. Full variable domain (remainder filled in from reference TRBV5-8 and TRBJ1-5): EAGVTQSPTHLIKTRGQQATLRCSPISGHTSVYWYQQALGLGLQFLLWYDEGEERNRGNFPPRFSGRQFPNYSSELNVNALELEDSALYLCASSLSIDREGNQPQHFGDGTRLSIL.

This chain links TRBV5-4 with TRBJ2-2; D may be TRBD1 (6 bases). CDR3 length equals 15 residues. Germline V gene data show CDR1 as SGHNT and CDR2 as YYREEE (reference sequence). Trimming stripped 5 bases from V and 6 bases from J, with 17 bases between. CDR3 sequence: CASRSTGQVAGELFF. The CDR3 DNA is TGTGCCAGCAGGTCTACAGGGCAGGTGGCCGGGGAGCTGTTTTTT.

The chain has TRBV19 and TRBJ1-1; tentative D call: TRBD1 (6 bases). The CDR3 is made up of 13 amino acids. Looked up from germline, CDR1 is LNHDA and CDR2 is SQIVND (reference sequence). The ends were cut back, 5 bases at V and 7 bases at J, with 14 bases in the middle. CDR3 residues: CASSANRVIEAFF. CDR3 DNA: TGTGCCAGTAGTGCCAACAGGGTGATTGAAGCTTTCTTT.

The CDR3 reads CASSFLAGTHEQYF. The CDR3 DNA reads as TGTGCCAGCAGTTTTCTTGCGGGTACCCACGAGCAGTACTTC. V gene TRBV27 combines with J gene TRBJ2-7, with D possibly TRBD2 on 5 matching bases. The germline CDR1 and CDR2 sequences are MNHEY and SMNVEV (reference sequence). V lost 3 bases, J lost 5 bases, and 14 bases lay in between. The CDR3 covers 14 residues.